The rows below give T cell receptor beta chains drawn from one sample of a study of blood T cell repertoires in COVID-19. Clones were sequenced by immunoSEQ multiplex PCR, and TCRdb holds only the in-frame ones, with some missing. The table lists approximately 440,000 clones, roughly 88% of them singletons. The sequenced sample was peripheral blood. All receptors derive from a woman aged 45-65 years with COVID-19, enrolled during active disease. Both conserved end residues are part of each CDR3. A D gene is named only where the DNA matches it firmly. Clone size, where shown, is once, few, many, or a class for clones that have expanded.

V gene	clone size	J gene	D gene	CDR3 DNA	CDR3 protein
TRBV28	.	TRBJ1-1	.	TGTGCCAGCAGCTCGGACAGACGGGGAGCTTTCTTT	CASSSDRRGAFF
TRBV11-1	.	TRBJ1-1	.	TGTGCCAGCAGGCAATTTGCAGGGAGGACGGACACTGAAGCTTTCTTT	CASRQFAGRTDTEAFF
TRBV12-5	.	TRBJ2-1	.	TGTGCTAGTGGCCGAGAGACATTTTACAGGGATGAGCAGTTCTTC	CASGRETFYRDEQFF
TRBV27	.	TRBJ1-5	.	TGTGCCAGCAGTCCTCAATACGACAGTTCCTATAGCAATCAGCCCCAGCATTTT	CASSPQYDSSYSNQPQHF
TRBV4-1	.	TRBJ2-7	.	TGCGCCAGCAGCCTAAGCCCCTCTTACGAGCAGTACTTC	CASSLSPSYEQYF
TRBV2	once	TRBJ1-5	TRBD1	TGTGCCAGCAGTGAAGCGCCCGGGACAGGGAATCGGCAGCCCCAGCATTTT	CASSEAPGTGNRQPQHF
TRBV5-1	.	TRBJ1-6	.	TGCGCCAGCAGCGATTTGGGGGACATAACTTATTCACCCCTCCACTTT	CASSDLGDITYSPLHF
TRBV7-9	.	TRBJ2-7	.	TGTGCCAGCAGCCGGGAGTACGAGCAGTACTTC	CASSREYEQYF
TRBV4-1	few	TRBJ1-2	TRBD1	TGCGCCAGCAGCCCACCTGACAGGGGTAACTATGGCTACACCTTC	CASSPPDRGNYGYTF
TRBV10-2	.	TRBJ1-2	TRBD1	TGCGCCAGCAGTGAGGCAGGGGGTGATGGCTACACCTTC	CASSEAGGDGYTF
TRBV28	.	TRBJ1-4	TRBD1	TGTGCCAGCAGTGAGGACAGGGCAAATGAAAAACTGTTTTTT	CASSEDRANEKLFF
TRBV5-1	.	TRBJ2-7	.	TGCGCCAGCAGCTTAAATACGGGTATCAGCTCCTACGAGCAGTACTTC	CASSLNTGISSYEQYF
TRBV19	.	TRBJ1-1	.	TGTGCCAGCCGACAGTTTACTGAAGCTTTCTTT	CASRQFTEAFF
TRBV13	.	TRBJ2-5	TRBD2	TGTGCCAGCAGCTTATCAGCGGGGGCCCAAGAGACCCAGTACTTC	CASSLSAGAQETQYF
TRBV5-1	.	TRBJ1-4	TRBD1	TGCGCCAGCAGTCCGGGACAGGGTAATGAAAAACTGTTTTTT	CASSPGQGNEKLFF
TRBV10-3	.	TRBJ1-2	.	TGTGCCATCAGTGAGGACAGAAACTATGGCTACACCTTC	CAISEDRNYGYTF
TRBV5-4	.	TRBJ1-1	TRBD1	TGTGCCAGCAGCTCCTGGGATGGGACAGATGGGCTCGCAGCTTTCTTT	CASSSWDGTDGLAAFF
TRBV24-1	.	TRBJ1-2	.	TGTGCCACCTGGGACGAGGGAGGTGGTAGCTACACCTTC	CATWDEGGGSYTF
TRBV9	.	TRBJ2-1	.	TGTGCCAGCAGCCCCCACCAAATGGCGGAGGAGCAGTTCTTC	CASSPHQMAEEQFF
TRBV19	.	TRBJ1-5	.	TGTGCCAGTAGGCGGGGGAATCAGCCCCAGCATTTT	CASRRGNQPQHF